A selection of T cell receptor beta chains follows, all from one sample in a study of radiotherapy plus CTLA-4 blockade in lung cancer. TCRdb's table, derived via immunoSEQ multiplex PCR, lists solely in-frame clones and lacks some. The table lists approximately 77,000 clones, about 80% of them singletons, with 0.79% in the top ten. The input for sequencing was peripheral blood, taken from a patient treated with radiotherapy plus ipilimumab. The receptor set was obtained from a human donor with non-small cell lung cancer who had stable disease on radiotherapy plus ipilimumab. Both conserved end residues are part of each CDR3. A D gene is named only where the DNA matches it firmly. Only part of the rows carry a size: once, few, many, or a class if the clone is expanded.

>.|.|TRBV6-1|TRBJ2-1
CASSSIIHEQFF
TGTGCCAGCAGTTCCATAATCCATGAGCAGTTCTTC
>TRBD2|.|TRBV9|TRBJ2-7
CASSAAVAGGEQYF
TGTGCCAGCAGCGCCGCCGTAGCGGGAGGCGAGCAGTACTTC
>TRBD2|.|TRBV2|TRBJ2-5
CAGGSGSEETQYF
TGTGCCGGAGGGAGCGGGAGTGAAGAGACCCAGTACTTC
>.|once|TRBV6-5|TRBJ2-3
CASSPSSDTQYF
TGTGCCAGCAGCCCCAGCTCAGATACGCAGTATTTT
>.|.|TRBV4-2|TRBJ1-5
CASSQQGMGNQPQHF
TGTGCCAGCAGCCAGCAGGGAATGGGCAATCAGCCCCAGCATTTT
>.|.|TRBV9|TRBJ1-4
CASSVVARPNEKLFF
TGTGCCAGCAGCGTAGTGGCCAGACCAAATGAAAAACTGTTTTTT
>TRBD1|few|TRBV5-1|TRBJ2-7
CASSQETGSYEQYF
TGCGCCAGCAGCCAGGAGACAGGGTCCTACGAGCAGTACTTC
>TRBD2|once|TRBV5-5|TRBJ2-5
CASSLVGPAGETQYF
TGTGCCAGCAGCTTGGTCGGACCAGCGGGGGAGACCCAGTACTTC
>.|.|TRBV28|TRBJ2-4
CASRLAPYTKNIQYF
TGTGCCAGCAGACTAGCTCCCTATACCAAAAACATTCAGTACTTC
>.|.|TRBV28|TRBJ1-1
CASSSSLHEAFF
TGTGCCAGCAGTTCAAGCCTACATGAAGCTTTCTTT
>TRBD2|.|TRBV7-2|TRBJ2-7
CASSLVAGVEEQYF
TGTGCCAGCAGCTTAGTAGCGGGAGTAGAAGAGCAGTACTTC
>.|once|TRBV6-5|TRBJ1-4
CASSYQTGEKLFF
TGTGCCAGCAGTTACCAGACAGGCGAAAAACTGTTTTTT
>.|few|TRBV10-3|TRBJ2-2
CAITTTGELFF
TGTGCCATCACCACCACCGGGGAGCTGTTTTTT
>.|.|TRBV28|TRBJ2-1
CASSFWGPSNEQFF
TGTGCCAGCAGTTTTTGGGGGCCAAGTAATGAGCAGTTCTTC
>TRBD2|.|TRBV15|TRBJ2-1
CATSRDPSGGNEQFF
TGTGCCACCAGCAGAGACCCTAGCGGGGGAAATGAGCAGTTCTTC
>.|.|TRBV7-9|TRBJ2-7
CASSLVLASGEQYF
TGTGCCAGCAGCTTGGTTCTAGCCTCAGGCGAGCAGTACTTC
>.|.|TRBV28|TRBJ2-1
CASLRANPPHEQFF
TGTGCCAGTCTTAGGGCGAACCCCCCTCATGAGCAGTTCTTC
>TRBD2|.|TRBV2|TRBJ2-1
CASKLLAGAYNEQFF
TGTGCCAGCAAACTACTAGCGGGGGCCTACAATGAGCAGTTCTTC
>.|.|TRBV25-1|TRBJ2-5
CASRTGGETQYF
TGTGCCAGCCGCACGGGTGGGGAGACCCAGTACTTC
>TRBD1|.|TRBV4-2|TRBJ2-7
CASSQDITGTGAYEQYF
TGTGCCAGCAGCCAAGACATAACCGGGACAGGGGCTTACGAGCAGTACTTC
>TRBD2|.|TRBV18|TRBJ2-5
CASSPRGGRAEETQYF
TGTGCCAGCTCACCACGGGGCGGGAGGGCCGAAGAGACCCAGTACTTC
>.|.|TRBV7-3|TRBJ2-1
CASSSPMTNEQFF
TGTGCCAGCAGCTCCCCGATGACCAATGAGCAGTTCTTC
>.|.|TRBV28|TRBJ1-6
CASSSQPGNSPLHF
TGTGCCAGCAGTTCCCAACCTGGGAATTCACCCCTCCACTTT
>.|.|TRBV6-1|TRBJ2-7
CASSESTRSSYEQYF
TGTGCCAGCAGTGAGTCGACTCGTAGCTCCTACGAGCAGTACTTC
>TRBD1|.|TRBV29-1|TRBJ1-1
CSVWDRPNSEAFF
TGCAGCGTTTGGGACAGGCCGAACTCTGAAGCTTTCTTT
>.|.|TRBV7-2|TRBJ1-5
CASSSPGAGSQPQHF
TGTGCCAGCAGCTCTCCTGGGGCAGGGAGTCAGCCCCAGCATTTT
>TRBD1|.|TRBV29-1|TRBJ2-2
CSGTGGRYGELFF
TGCAGCGGGACAGGGGGGAGGTACGGGGAGCTGTTTTTT
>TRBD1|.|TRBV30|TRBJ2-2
CANRQGRTGELFF
TGTGCCAACCGACAGGGGAGGACCGGGGAGCTGTTTTTT
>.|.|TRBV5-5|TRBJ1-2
CASSPGTSPYGYTF
TGTGCCAGCAGCCCCGGGACATCCCCTTATGGCTACACCTTC
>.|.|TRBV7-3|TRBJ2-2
CASSLSPGPIAGELFF
TGTGCCAGCAGTTTGTCCCCGGGCCCGATCGCCGGGGAGCTGTTTTTT
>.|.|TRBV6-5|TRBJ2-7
CASSYGLKSYEQYF
TGTGCCAGCAGTTACGGTTTGAAGAGCTACGAGCAGTACTTC
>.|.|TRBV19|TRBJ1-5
CASSISPSQPQHF
TGTGCCAGTAGTATTTCTCCCAGTCAGCCCCAGCATTTT
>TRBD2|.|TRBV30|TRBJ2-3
CAWSRGGRADTQYF
TGTGCCTGGAGCCGGGGGGGCCGGGCGGATACGCAGTATTTT
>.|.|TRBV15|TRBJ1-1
CATSQQAGTAPNTEAFF
TGTGCCACCAGCCAACAGGCAGGGACCGCTCCGAACACTGAAGCTTTCTTT
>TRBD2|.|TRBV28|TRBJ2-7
CASRAMGTSGFEQYF
TGTGCCAGCAGGGCCATGGGGACTAGCGGGTTCGAGCAGTACTTC
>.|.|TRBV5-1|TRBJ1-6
CASSEPNSPLHF
TGCGCCAGCAGCGAGCCCAATTCACCCCTCCACTTT
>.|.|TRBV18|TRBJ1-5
CASSPSGAGSSQPQHF
TGTGCCAGCTCACCTAGCGGGGCGGGCAGCAGTCAGCCCCAGCATTTT
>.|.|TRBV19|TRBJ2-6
CASSSQGSGANVLTF
TGTGCCAGTAGTTCCCAGGGGTCTGGGGCCAACGTCCTGACTTTC
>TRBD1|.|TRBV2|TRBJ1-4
CASSGTGGVRTNEKLFF
TGTGCCAGCAGTGGGACAGGTGGGGTTCGAACTAATGAAAAACTGTTTTTT
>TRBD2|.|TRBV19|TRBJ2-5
CASSALAGPQETQYF
TGTGCCAGTAGTGCCCTAGCGGGGCCGCAAGAGACCCAGTACTTC
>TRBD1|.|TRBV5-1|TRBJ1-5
CASSPGTGNVGQPQHF
TGCGCCAGCAGCCCCGGGACAGGGAATGTAGGTCAGCCCCAGCATTTT
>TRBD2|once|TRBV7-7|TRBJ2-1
CASSLAGSGAYNEQFF
TGTGCTAGCAGCTTAGCCGGTAGCGGGGCCTACAATGAGCAGTTCTTC
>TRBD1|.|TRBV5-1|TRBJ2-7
CASSSTGYSYEQYF
TGCGCCAGCAGCTCGACAGGGTATTCCTACGAGCAGTACTTC
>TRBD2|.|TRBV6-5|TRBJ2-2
CASSSKRGGRTGELFF
TGTGCCAGCAGTTCCAAGCGGGGGGGCAGGACCGGGGAGCTGTTTTTT
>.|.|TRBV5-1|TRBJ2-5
CASSLAKIQETQYF
TGCGCCAGCAGCTTGGCCAAGATCCAAGAGACCCAGTACTTC
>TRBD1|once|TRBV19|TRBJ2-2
CASSPPGQGGAGELFF
TGTGCCAGTAGTCCACCGGGACAGGGGGGGGCCGGGGAGCTGTTTTTT
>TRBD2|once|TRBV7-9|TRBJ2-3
CASRRAGGSKDTQYF
TGTGCCAGCAGACGGGCGGGAGGAAGTAAAGATACGCAGTATTTT
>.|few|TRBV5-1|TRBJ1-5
CASSPDSNQPQHF
TGCGCCAGCAGCCCGGACAGCAATCAGCCCCAGCATTTT
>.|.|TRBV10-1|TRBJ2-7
CASSDGYEQYF
TGCGCCAGCAGTGACGGATACGAGCAGTACTTC
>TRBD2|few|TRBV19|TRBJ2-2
CAARRAGVDTGELFF
TGTGCCGCCCGCAGGGCGGGAGTCGACACCGGGGAGCTGTTTTTT
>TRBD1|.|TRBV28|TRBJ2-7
CASSPGTADGEQYF
TGTGCCAGCAGTCCCGGGACAGCTGATGGCGAGCAGTACTTC